Each of the 23 T cell receptor beta chains below was sequenced from the same sample in a study of graft-versus-host responses after intestinal transplantation. Data came from immunoSEQ multiplex PCR; TCRdb stores just in-frame clones and leaves some out. Among 20,000 to 30,000 clones listed, 70% to 90% were seen once. The sample in question was PBMCs, obtained more than 450 days after intestinal transplant. These receptors were collected from a human patient who received an intestinal transplant, so some T cells may come from the graft donor.

This chain uses TRBV7-9 with TRBJ2-7; D is uncertain. This CDR3 comprises 12 residues. The germline gives CDR1 SEHNR, CDR2 FQNEAQ (reference sequence). Trimming pared 8 bases from V and 3 bases from J, leaving 11 bases between. For the CDR3, the DNA is TGTGCCAGCTCCCTTCGTTTCTACGAGCAGTACTTC. Residues: CASSLRFYEQYF.

The chain combines TRBV5-1 with TRBJ1-3; D is unclear. The germline V gene has CDR1 SGHRS and CDR2 YFSETQ. This CDR3 region has 15 residues. V lost 3 bases and J lost 0, with 10 bases in between. The CDR3 DNA sequence: TGCGCCAGCAGCTGGGGAGCCCACTCTGGAAACACCATATATTTT. Protein product: CASSWGAHSGNTIYF.

This chain uses TRBV27 with TRBJ1-2; TRBD1 matches at 9 bases. V shed 5 bases and J 10 bases; nucleotides not matched to a gene: 8. The CDR3 is made up of 13 amino acids. Germline CDR1 and CDR2: MNHEY and SMNVEV (reference sequence). Here the CDR3 reads CASSPRDRVLYTF. The CDR3 nucleotides read TGTGCCAGCAGTCCCCGGGACAGGGTACTCTACACCTTC.

This chain links TRBV27 with TRBJ2-1; D is possibly TRBD1 (6 bases). Germline CDR1 MNHEY, CDR2 SMNVEV (reference sequence). Trimming took 6 bases from V and 8 from J, leaving 14 bases between them. This CDR3 has 13 residues. CDR3: CASRPTGNYEQFF. The DNA for the CDR3 is TGTGCCAGCAGGCCTACAGGGAATTATGAGCAGTTCTTC.

J is TRBJ2-5 and V is TRBV7-2, with D hard to call. The CDR3 runs to 14 residues. V gave up 2 bases and J gave up 2 bases, with 9 bases separating them. Germline V gene sequence: CDR1 SGHTA, CDR2 FQGNSA. As DNA, the CDR3 is TGTGCCAGCAGCTTACTTTTGGGGCAAGAGACCCAGTACTTC. The encoded protein is CASSLLLGQETQYF.

The chain carries TRBV7-2 and TRBJ2-7; perhaps TRBD2 as D (5 bases). The CDR3 covers 13 residues. V was shortened by 5 bases and J by 2 bases, with 10 bases between the two germline ends. Germline V gene sequence: CDR1 SGHTA, CDR2 FQGNSA. In DNA, the CDR3 is TGTGCCAGCAGCGAGGGCAGTACCTACGAGCAGTACTTC. Translating gives CASSEGSTYEQYF.

The rearrangement joins TRBV6-1 to TRBJ2-7, with 10 bases lining up with TRBD1. Germline values: CDR1 MNHNS, CDR2 SASEGT. The CDR3 is 15 amino acids. V gave up 6 bases and J gave up 3 bases; unmatched junction bases: 8. CDR3 sequence (DNA): TGTGCCAGCAGCCTCAGGGGACAGGGGAGCTACGAGCAGTACTTC. Amino acids: CASSLRGQGSYEQYF.

This clone was seen a few times. The rearrangement uses TRBV6-5 and TRBJ1-5, with no clear D. V was trimmed by 0 bases and J by 7 bases, leaving 10 bases between them. This CDR3 has 14 residues. CDR1 is MNHEY, CDR2 SVGAGI, per germline. CDR3 amino acids: CASSYSGVDQPQHF. The CDR3, as DNA: TGTGCCAGCAGTTACTCCGGGGTAGACCAGCCCCAGCATTTT.

The CDR3 spells CASSVGTGTLYNEQFF. CDR3 coding DNA: TGTGCCAGCAGTGTAGGGACAGGGACTTTATACAATGAGCAGTTCTTC. The chain links TRBV6-1 to TRBJ2-1; 9 nucleotides match TRBD1. Trimming took 4 bases from V and 4 from J; bases not matched to a gene: 8. CDR1 and CDR2 (germline): MNHNS, SASEGT. The CDR3 consists of 16 residues.

This clone was seen a single time. The chain is built from TRBV9 and TRBJ2-3; maybe TRBD2 (6 bases). With 3 bases removed from V and 5 bases from J, the gap between germline ends came to 13 bases. Germline V gene data show CDR1 as SGDLS and CDR2 as YYNGEE. The CDR3 loop spans 14 amino acids. CDR3 sequence reads: CASSGSGRGDTQYF. The DNA for the CDR3 is TGTGCCAGCAGCGGTAGCGGCCGAGGAGATACGCAGTATTTT.

The count of this clone is one. The CDR3 DNA is TGTGCCAGCAGTGATCCGATGGACAGAGGGGGGTCTGAAGCTTTCTTT. It yields the protein CASSDPMDRGGSEAFF. The chain carries TRBV25-1 and TRBJ1-1; possibly TRBD1 for D (6 bases). Trimming took off 3 bases at V and 6 bases at J, with 20 bases between the two ends. Germline V gene data show CDR1 as MGHDK and CDR2 as SYGVNS. This CDR3 has 16 residues.

This chain uses TRBV6-5 with TRBJ2-7; D uncertain. The CDR3 consists of 15 residues. Trimming pared 8 bases from V and 4 bases from J, leaving 21 bases between. Germline V gene sequence: CDR1 MNHEY, CDR2 SVGAGI. The CDR3 bases are TGTGCCAGCGGTCCTAGGAACTCGAAGGGTTACGAGCAGTACTTC. It is translated as CASGPRNSKGYEQYF.

The J gene is TRBJ2-7, the V gene TRBV7-9; 7 bases are shared with TRBD2. The CDR3 runs to 14 residues. Germline CDR1 SEHNR, CDR2 FQNEAQ (reference sequence). V lost 3 bases to trimming and J lost 4 bases; unmatched junction nucleotides: 6. The CDR3 spells CASSFTSVGYEQYF. CDR3 sequence (DNA): TGTGCCAGCAGCTTCACTAGCGTGGGATACGAGCAGTACTTC.

This chain connects TRBV19 to TRBJ2-5; tentative D call: TRBD1 (5 bases). The J call may be in error: the DNA end matches TRBJ2-7 better. Germline V CDR1 and CDR2: LNHDA, SQIVND (reference sequence). CDR3 size: 15 residues. The CDR3 bases are TGTGCCAGTAGCTCACGACAGACCCGCTCCTACGAGCAGTACTTC. Its translation: CASSSRQTRSYEQYF.

This clone has more than one count but fewer than ten. The chain recombines TRBV13 with TRBJ2-1, with D uncertain. This CDR3 is built from 11 residues. Germline assignment: CDR1 PRHDT and CDR2 FYEKMQ (reference sequence). V gave up 1 base and J gave up 9 bases, with 4 bases separating them. For the CDR3, the DNA is TGTGCCAGCAGCTTAGACGGTGAGCAGTTCTTC. Encoded protein: CASSLDGEQFF.

The chain uses TRBV10-2 and TRBJ2-5; 9 positions agree with TRBD1. CDR1 and CDR2 from the germline V gene are WSHSY and SAAADI. V lost 7 bases and J lost 5; bases outside the gene matches: 8. CDR3 length: 14 residues. The CDR3 sequence is CASTGTGRSETQYF. DNA for the CDR3: TGCGCCAGCACTGGGACAGGGAGATCGGAGACCCAGTACTTC.

V and J are TRBV12-5 and TRBJ1-5, with D possibly matching TRBD1 (5 bases). CDR3 length equals 13 residues. Between the trimmed V and J ends, which lost 6 bases and 8 bases, there was a span of 14 bases. The germline gives CDR1 LGHNT, CDR2 FRNRAP. The DNA of the CDR3 is TGTGCTAGTGGAGCCGGGACGCACGAGCCCCAGCATTTT. The encoded protein is CASGAGTHEPQHF.

This clone was recorded once. The CDR3 reads CASSYSTGDRGGPRSSYEQYF. The CDR3 nucleotides are TGTGCCAGCAGTTACTCGACGGGGGACCGTGGGGGGCCAAGGAGCTCCTACGAGCAGTACTTC. The V gene is TRBV6-8, the J gene TRBJ2-7, with D perhaps TRBD1 or TRBD2 (6 bases each). The V gene's germline CDR1 is MNHGY and CDR2 SAAAGT. The length of the CDR3 is 21 residues. Trimming shortened V by 0 bases and J by 0 bases, and 27 bases separated the two germline ends.

This clone has just a few counts. The V and J genes are TRBV9 and TRBJ2-3; D call uncertain. The V end was cut by 0 bases, the J end by 1 base, with 9 bases between. Germline V gene sequence: CDR1 SGDLS, CDR2 YYNGEE. The CDR3 covers 15 residues. In nucleotides, the CDR3 is TGTGCCAGCAGCGTAGGGATAAAGGGCACAGATACGCAGTATTTT. It encodes CASSVGIKGTDTQYF.

V and J are TRBV19 and TRBJ2-3, with 8 bases that match TRBD2. The junction had 6 bases not matched to a gene; V was cut back by 7 bases and J by 0 bases. The CDR3 spans 15 residues. Germline values: CDR1 LNHDA, CDR2 SQIVND (reference sequence). CDR3 bases: TGTGCCAGTATTTCTAGCGGGCGAAGCACAGATACGCAGTATTTT. Its translation: CASISSGRSTDTQYF.

About this clone: One junction end disagrees with the germline gene, perhaps due to a read error. The chain is built from TRBV7-7 and TRBJ2-3; D is unclear. The CDR3 runs 13 residues. CDR1 SSHAT and CDR2 FNYEAQ come from the germline V gene (reference sequence). DNA of the CDR3: TGTGCTAGCAGCTCCCTAGGCACAGATACGCAGTATTTT. This sequence encodes CASSSLGTDTQYF.

The rearrangement uses TRBV6-1 and TRBJ2-1; either TRBD1 or TRBD2 may fit D (6 bases each). V lost 10 bases to trimming and J lost 1 base, with 17 bases between them. Germline assignment: CDR1 MNHNS and CDR2 SASEGT. CDR3 length: 15 residues. The CDR3 region has the DNA TGTGCCACCTTAGCGGACAGACCTTCCTACAATGAGCAGTTCTTC. It translates to CATLADRPSYNEQFF.

This rearrangement joins TRBV29-1 to TRBJ1-2; maybe TRBD1 (5 bases). Germline CDR1 and CDR2: SQVTM and ANQGSEA. The CDR3 extends over 12 amino acids. V was shortened by 6 bases and J by 3 bases, with 11 bases between the two germline ends. The CDR3 region has the DNA TGCAGCGTGACCGGGGGGTACTATGGCTACACCTTC. It translates to CSVTGGYYGYTF.